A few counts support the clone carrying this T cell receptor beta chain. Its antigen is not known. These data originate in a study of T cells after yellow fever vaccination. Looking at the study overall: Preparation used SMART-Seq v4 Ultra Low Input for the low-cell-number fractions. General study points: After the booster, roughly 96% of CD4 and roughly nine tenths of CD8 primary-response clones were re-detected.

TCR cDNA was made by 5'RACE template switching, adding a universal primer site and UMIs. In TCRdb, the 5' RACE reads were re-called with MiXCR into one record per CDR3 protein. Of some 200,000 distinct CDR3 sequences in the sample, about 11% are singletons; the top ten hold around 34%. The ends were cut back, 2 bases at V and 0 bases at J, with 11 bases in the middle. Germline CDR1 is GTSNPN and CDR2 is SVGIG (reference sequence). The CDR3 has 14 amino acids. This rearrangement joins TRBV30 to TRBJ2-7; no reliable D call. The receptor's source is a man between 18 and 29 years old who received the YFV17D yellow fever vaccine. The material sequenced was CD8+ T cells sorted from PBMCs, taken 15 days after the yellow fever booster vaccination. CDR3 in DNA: TGTGCCTGGAGTTTTGGGAAGTACTCCTACGAGCAGTACTTC. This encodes CAWSFGKYSYEQYF.